This entry lists 24 T cell receptor beta chains sequenced from one sample in a study of blood T cell repertoires in COVID-19 (TCRdb year 2020). The method was the immunoSEQ multiplex PCR assay. The clones in this table, taken by TCRdb from immuneACCESS, are in-frame only. Not every clone is retained; where verified, under half of the shortfall comes from an unresolved V gene, and the cause of the rest is unknown. The sample records roughly 230,000 clones, roughly 80% of which are singletons. The top ten hold more than 3% of the sample. Input material: PBMCs or T cells enriched from blood (not recorded which). These receptors all come from a man aged 50-59 years who had recovered from COVID-19.

The chain uses TRBV6-4 and TRBJ1-3; tentative D call: TRBD1 (5 bases). The CDR3 contains 15 residues. Trimming stripped 5 bases from V and 0 bases from J, with 11 bases between. Per the germline V gene, CDR1 is MRHNA and CDR2 is SNTAGT. The CDR3 spells CASSSGAGSGNTIYF. CDR3 DNA: TGTGCCAGCAGTAGCGGGGCCGGCTCTGGAAACACCATATATTTT.

This clone was counted once. This chain uses TRBV11-2 with TRBJ2-7; TRBD1 is a possible D gene (6 bases). The germline CDR1 and CDR2 sequences are SGHAT and FQNNGV. CDR3 length: 13 amino acids. V gave up 1 base and J gave up 7 bases, with 11 bases separating them. CDR3 sequence reads: CASSLGAGEEQYF. The CDR3 region has the DNA TGTGCCAGCAGCTTAGGGGCAGGGGAAGAGCAGTACTTC.

The chain uses TRBV29-1 and TRBJ2-3, with a possible D match to TRBD1 (5 bases). V shed 4 bases and J shed 3 bases, with 23 bases lying between them. The CDR3 runs 17 residues. Germline V CDR1 and CDR2: SQVTM, ANQGSEA. The CDR3 nucleotides read TGCAGCGTTGCAGCGAGAGGTGGCAGGGTCACGACAGATACGCAGTATTTT. Its protein is CSVAARGGRVTTDTQYF.

This clone was seen just once. V is TRBV11-2 and J is TRBJ1-6; D is possibly TRBD1 (5 bases). Deletions cut 7 bases from V and 10 bases from J, with 17 bases between. The germline CDR1 and CDR2 sequences are SGHAT and FQNNGV. This CDR3 has 14 residues. CDR3 coding DNA: TGTGCCAGCACTCCCGGCAGGGCTCGCTCACCCCTCCACTTT. Translation: CASTPGRARSPLHF.

The chain combines TRBV3-1 (or the pseudogene TRBV3-2) with TRBJ2-1; 11 nucleotides align to TRBD2. The germline V gene encodes CDR1 LGHDT and CDR2 YNNKEL (reference sequence). CDR3 size: 16 residues. V lost 1 base, J lost 8 bases, and 7 bases stayed unmatched. CDR3 in amino acids: CASSQVGLAGGHEQFF. DNA of the CDR3: TGTGCCAGCAGCCAAGTAGGACTAGCGGGCGGACATGAGCAGTTCTTC.

V usage is TRBV7-6 and J usage is TRBJ2-4; the D gene is possibly TRBD2 (5 bases). CDR3 length equals 13 residues. CDR1 and CDR2 (germline): SGHVS, FNYEAQ. Trimming removed 3 bases from V and 11 bases from J, with 14 bases in between. The DNA of the CDR3 is TGTGCCAGCAGCTTGACCGACTACACGGTTCAGTACTTC. Amino acid sequence: CASSLTDYTVQYF.

The V call is TRBV18, the J call TRBJ2-7; D is ambiguous. Germline CDR1 is KGHSH and CDR2 is LQKENI. The germline V and J ends were trimmed by 3 bases and 4 bases, with 13 bases remaining between them. This CDR3 region has 14 residues. As DNA, the CDR3 is TGTGCCAGCTCACCGACGACTGCGAATTACGAGCAGTACTTC. It encodes CASSPTTANYEQYF.

Only a few counts were recorded for this clone. CDR3 sequence (DNA): TGCGCCAGCAGTGAGACTAGCGGGCCGAGCTCCTACAATGAGCAGTTCTTC. It codes for CASSETSGPSSYNEQFF. J is TRBJ2-1 and V is TRBV10-1; TRBD2 matches at 9 bases. The ends lost 2 bases at V and 0 bases at J; junction bases unmatched: 5. The CDR3 runs 17 residues. CDR1 is WNHNN, CDR2 SYGVQD, per germline (reference sequence).

This clone was observed once. The chain uses TRBV24-1 and TRBJ2-1; 7 bases are shared with TRBD2. V shed 0 bases and J 9 bases; nucleotides not matched to a gene: 7. The CDR3 length is 15 residues. CDR1 is KGHDR and CDR2 is SFDVKD in the germline V gene. The CDR3, as DNA: TGTGCCACCAGTGATTTGGAGCTAGCGGCGGGTGAGCAGTTCTTC. Translation: CATSDLELAAGEQFF.

This clone was picked up one time. The chain joins TRBV5-1 to TRBJ1-2; a weak D match, TRBD1 (6 bases). The V and J ends lost 0 bases and 5 bases respectively, with 11 bases between them. Germline V gene data show CDR1 as SGHRS and CDR2 as YFSETQ. This CDR3 has 14 residues. This chain's CDR3 is CASSLESGAYGYTF. In nucleotides, the CDR3 is TGCGCCAGCAGCTTGGAATCAGGGGCTTATGGCTACACCTTC.

The gene calls are TRBV9 and TRBJ1-1; no definite D call. Germline V gene data show CDR1 as SGDLS and CDR2 as YYNGEE. V lost 0 bases and J lost 1, with 13 bases in between. CDR3 length: 16 residues. The chain's CDR3 is CASSVDPRGGNTEAFF. The CDR3 nucleotides read TGTGCCAGCAGCGTAGACCCCCGGGGAGGGAACACTGAAGCTTTCTTT.

V is TRBV3-1 (or the pseudogene TRBV3-2) and J is TRBJ2-7; the D is unclear. V was clipped by 4 bases and J by 0 bases, with 13 bases between them. Germline lookup yields CDR1 LGHDT and CDR2 YNNKEL (reference sequence). The CDR3 contains 15 residues. In DNA form, the CDR3 reads TGTGCCAGCAGCCTGTTACTAACCAGCTCCTACGAGCAGTACTTC. It yields the protein CASSLLLTSSYEQYF.

A single count supports this clone. The chain carries TRBV29-1 and TRBJ1-1, with 11 bases fitting TRBD1. The germline CDR1 and CDR2 sequences are SQVTM and ANQGSEA. The CDR3 has 13 residues. V shed 7 bases, J shed 11 bases, and the junction held 12 bases outside the gene matches. CDR3 in amino acids: CSATWTGGITAFF. In nucleotides, the CDR3 is TGCAGCGCCACTTGGACAGGGGGCATTACCGCTTTCTTT.

The chain combines TRBV11-2 with TRBJ2-7; 10 nucleotides line up with TRBD2. The ends lost 3 bases at V and 2 bases at J; junction bases unmatched: 7. Germline V gives CDR1 SGHAT, CDR2 FQNNGV. This CDR3 spans 16 amino acids. DNA for the CDR3: TGTGCCAGCAGCTTGCCGAGCGGGGGGGGTCCCTACGAGCAGTACTTC. Protein sequence: CASSLPSGGGPYEQYF. The complete variable domain, with remaining parts taken from reference TRBV11-2 and TRBJ2-7, reads EAGVAQSPRYKIIEKRQSVAFWCNPISGHATLYWYQQILGQGPKLLIQFQNNGVVDDSQLPKDRFSAERLKGVDSTLKIQPAKLEDSAVYLCASSLPSGGGPYEQYFGPGTRLTVT.

The chain has TRBV27 and TRBJ2-7, with 11 bases aligning to TRBD2. The CDR3 runs 14 residues. Unmatched junction bases numbered 2, after V lost 2 bases and J lost 5 bases. Per germline, CDR1 MNHEY and CDR2 SMNVEV (reference sequence). The DNA of the CDR3 is TGTGCCAGCAGTTTACTAGCGGGAGGACACGAGCAGTACTTC. Amino acid sequence: CASSLLAGGHEQYF.

The genes are TRBV5-1 and TRBJ2-7, with 7 nucleotides matching TRBD2. V dropped 0 bases and J dropped 0; count of bases not matched to a gene: 3. The V gene's germline CDR1 is SGHRS and CDR2 YFSETQ. The CDR3 consists of 15 residues. The CDR3 nucleotides read TGCGCCAGCAGCTTGGCGGGACTAAGCTCCTACGAGCAGTACTTC. It encodes CASSLAGLSSYEQYF.

V usage is TRBV21-1 and J usage is TRBJ2-5; the DNA was not used to check the table's D call, TRBD1. TRBV21-1 is deemed a pseudogene. This CDR3 spans 16 amino acids. The CDR3 DNA sequence: TGTGCCAGCAGGAGTATAGGACAGGGAGGGTCGGAGACCCAGTACTTC. Translated, it gives CASRSIGQGGSETQYF.

The chain uses TRBV20-1 and TRBJ1-6, with D maybe TRBD1 (6 bases). The CDR3 consists of 16 residues. V lost 3 bases and J 0 bases, leaving 12 bases between the germline ends. The germline CDR1 and CDR2 sequences are DFQATT and SNEGSKA (reference sequence). The CDR3: CSASKGQSSYNSPLHF. CDR3 nucleotides: TGCAGTGCTAGTAAGGGACAAAGCTCCTATAATTCACCCCTCCACTTT.

This clone showed up just once. The chain couples TRBV7-3 to TRBJ2-7; TRBD2 matches 7 bases. Trimming took 5 bases from V and 3 from J; bases not matched to a gene: 10. This CDR3 spans 15 amino acids. CDR1 and CDR2 from the germline V gene are SGHTA and FQGTGA. The chain's CDR3 is CASSLTRGSYYEQYF. CDR3 coding DNA: TGTGCCAGCAGCCTTACACGCGGGAGTTACTACGAGCAGTACTTC.

J is TRBJ1-5 and V is TRBV18; the match to TRBD1 covers 8 bases. The CDR3 length is 19 residues. Germline V gene lookup returns CDR1 KGHSH and CDR2 LQKENI. Unmatched junction bases numbered 20, after V lost 4 bases and J lost 6 bases. The CDR3 nucleotides read TGTGCCAGCTCACAAAACCGGACAGGGAAATTAGAGAGGGTTCAGCCCCAGCATTTT. Translation gives CASSQNRTGKLERVQPQHF.

This chain connects TRBV5-8 to TRBJ1-2, with 10 nucleotides matching TRBD1. V was pared by 2 bases and J by 5 bases, with 3 bases of the junction left unmatched. CDR3 size: 14 residues. Germline-derived CDR1 and CDR2 are SGHTS and YDEGEE. The DNA for the CDR3 is TGTGCCAGCAGCTTAGGACAGGGGGAGTATGGCTACACCTTC. It yields the protein CASSLGQGEYGYTF.

In this sample, this clone turned up once. This chain links TRBV20-1 with TRBJ2-7; D perhaps matches TRBD2 (5 bases). This CDR3 has 14 amino acids. V was clipped by 4 bases and J by 0 bases, with 13 bases between them. Germline V CDR1 and CDR2: DFQATT, SNEGSKA (reference sequence). The CDR3 DNA sequence: TGCAGTGCTATTGACGACACTAGCTCCTACGAGCAGTACTTC. It translates to CSAIDDTSSYEQYF.

The chain joins TRBV6-5 to TRBJ1-2; no definite D call. V shed 4 bases and J shed 1 base, with 13 bases lying between them. The germline gives CDR1 MNHEY, CDR2 SVGAGI. The CDR3 sequence is 15 residues long. The CDR3 is CASSSPARSNYGYTF. The DNA of the CDR3 is TGTGCCAGCAGTTCCCCCGCTCGGAGTAACTATGGCTACACCTTC.

The chain links TRBV7-9 to TRBJ1-5, with 7 bases fitting TRBD1. CDR3 size: 14 residues. The V gene's germline CDR1 is SEHNR and CDR2 FQNEAQ (reference sequence). The ends lost 3 bases at V and 5 bases at J; junction bases unmatched: 4. This CDR3 reads CASSFPGGDQPQHF. The CDR3 bases are TGTGCCAGCAGCTTTCCAGGGGGAGATCAGCCCCAGCATTTT. Drawing the rest from reference TRBV7-9 and TRBJ1-5, the complete variable domain is DTGVSQNPRHKITKRGQNVTFRCDPISEHNRLYWYRQTLGQGPEFLTYFQNEAQLEKSRLLSDRFSAERPKGSFSTLEIQRTEQGDSAMYLCASSFPGGDQPQHFGDGTRLSIL.